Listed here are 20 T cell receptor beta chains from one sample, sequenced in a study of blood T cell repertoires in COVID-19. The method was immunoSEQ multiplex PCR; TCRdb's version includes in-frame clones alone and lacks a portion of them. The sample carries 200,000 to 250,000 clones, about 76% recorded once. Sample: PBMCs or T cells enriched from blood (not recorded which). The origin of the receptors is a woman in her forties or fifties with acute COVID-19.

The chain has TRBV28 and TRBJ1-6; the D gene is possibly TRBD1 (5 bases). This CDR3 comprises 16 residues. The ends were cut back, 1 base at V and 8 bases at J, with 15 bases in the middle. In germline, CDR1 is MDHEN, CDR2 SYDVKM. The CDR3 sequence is CASSLFGGGDYSPLHF. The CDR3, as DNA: TGTGCCAGCAGTTTATTTGGGGGAGGGGATTATTCACCCCTCCACTTT.

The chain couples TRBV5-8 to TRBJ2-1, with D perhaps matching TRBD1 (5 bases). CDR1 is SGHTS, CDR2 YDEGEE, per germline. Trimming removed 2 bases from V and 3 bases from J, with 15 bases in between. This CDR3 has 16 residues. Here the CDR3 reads CASSLMVGAVYNEQFF. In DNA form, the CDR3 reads TGTGCCAGCAGCTTAATGGTTGGGGCCGTCTACAATGAGCAGTTCTTC.

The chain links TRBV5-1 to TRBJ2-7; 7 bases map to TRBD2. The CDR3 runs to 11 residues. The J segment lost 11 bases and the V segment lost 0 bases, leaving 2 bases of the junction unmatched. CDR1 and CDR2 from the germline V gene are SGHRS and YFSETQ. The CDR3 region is CASSLEGREYF. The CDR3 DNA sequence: TGCGCCAGCAGCTTGGAGGGGAGGGAGTACTTC.

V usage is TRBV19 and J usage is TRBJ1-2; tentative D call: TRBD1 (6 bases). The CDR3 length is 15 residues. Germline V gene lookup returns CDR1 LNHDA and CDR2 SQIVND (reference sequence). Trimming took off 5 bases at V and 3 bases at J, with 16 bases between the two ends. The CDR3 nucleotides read TGTGCCAGTAGTCTACCCGGGGGGCGCGACTATGGCTACACCTTC. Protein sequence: CASSLPGGRDYGYTF.

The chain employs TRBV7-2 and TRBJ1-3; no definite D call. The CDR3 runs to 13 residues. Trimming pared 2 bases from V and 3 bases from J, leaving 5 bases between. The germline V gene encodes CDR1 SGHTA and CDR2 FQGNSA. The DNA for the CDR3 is TGTGCCAGCAGCTTACAGCGTGGAAACACCATATATTTT. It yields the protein CASSLQRGNTIYF. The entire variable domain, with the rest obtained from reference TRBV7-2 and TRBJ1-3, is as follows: GAGVSQSPSNKVTEKGKDVELRCDPISGHTALYWYRQSLGQGLEFLIYFQGNSAPDKSGLPSDRFSAERTGGSVSTLTIQRTQQEDSAVYLCASSLQRGNTIYFGEGSWLTVV.

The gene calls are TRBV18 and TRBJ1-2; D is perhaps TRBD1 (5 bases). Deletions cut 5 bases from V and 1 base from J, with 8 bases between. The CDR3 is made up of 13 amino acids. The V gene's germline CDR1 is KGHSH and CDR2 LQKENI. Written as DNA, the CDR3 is TGTGCCAGCTCAGCCCAGGGTAACTATGGCTACACCTTC. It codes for CASSAQGNYGYTF.

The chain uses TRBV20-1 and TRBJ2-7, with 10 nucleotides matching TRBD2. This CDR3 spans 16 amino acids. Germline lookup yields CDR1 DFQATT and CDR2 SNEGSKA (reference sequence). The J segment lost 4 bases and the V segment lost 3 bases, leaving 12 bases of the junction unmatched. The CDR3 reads CSASRPAGGRKYEQYF. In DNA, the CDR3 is TGCAGTGCTAGTCGGCCAGCGGGGGGGAGGAAATACGAGCAGTACTTC.

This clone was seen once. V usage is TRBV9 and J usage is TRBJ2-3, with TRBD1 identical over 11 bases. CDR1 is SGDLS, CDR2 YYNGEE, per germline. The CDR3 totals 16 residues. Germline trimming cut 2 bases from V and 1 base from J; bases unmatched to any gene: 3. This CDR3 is CASSVEGQGGTDTQYF. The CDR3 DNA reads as TGTGCCAGCAGCGTGGAGGGACAGGGGGGCACAGATACGCAGTATTTT.

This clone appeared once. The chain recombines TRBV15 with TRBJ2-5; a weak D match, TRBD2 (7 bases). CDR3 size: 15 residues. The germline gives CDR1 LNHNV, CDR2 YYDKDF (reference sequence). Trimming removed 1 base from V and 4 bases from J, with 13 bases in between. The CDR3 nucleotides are TGTGCCACCAGCAGAGCCGGGGGGCCTGCAGAGACCCAGTACTTC. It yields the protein CATSRAGGPAETQYF.

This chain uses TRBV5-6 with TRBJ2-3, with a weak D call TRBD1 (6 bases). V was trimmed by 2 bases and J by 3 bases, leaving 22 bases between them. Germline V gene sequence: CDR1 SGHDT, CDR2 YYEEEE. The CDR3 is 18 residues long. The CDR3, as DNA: TGTGCCAGCAGCTTCCAATCAAGATACAGGGAAGGGACAGATACGCAGTATTTT. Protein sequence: CASSFQSRYREGTDTQYF.

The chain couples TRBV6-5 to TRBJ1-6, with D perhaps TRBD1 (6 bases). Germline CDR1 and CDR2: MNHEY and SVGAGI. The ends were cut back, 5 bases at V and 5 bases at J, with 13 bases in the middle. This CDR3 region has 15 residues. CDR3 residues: CASSRGGLNNSPLHF. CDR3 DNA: TGTGCCAGCAGTAGGGGGGGTTTAAATAATTCACCCCTCCACTTT.

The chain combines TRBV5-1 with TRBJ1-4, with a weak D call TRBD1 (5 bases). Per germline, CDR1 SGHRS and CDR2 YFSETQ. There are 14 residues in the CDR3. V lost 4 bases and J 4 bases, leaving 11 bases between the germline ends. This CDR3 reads CASSPGGVNEKLFF. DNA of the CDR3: TGCGCCAGCAGCCCCGGGGGGGTTAATGAAAAACTGTTTTTT.

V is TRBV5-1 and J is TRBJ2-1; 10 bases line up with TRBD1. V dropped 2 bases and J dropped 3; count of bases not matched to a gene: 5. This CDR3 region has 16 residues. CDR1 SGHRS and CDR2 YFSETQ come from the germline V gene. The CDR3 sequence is CASSLKTGGGYNEQFF. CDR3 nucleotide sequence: TGCGCCAGCAGCTTAAAGACAGGGGGCGGCTACAATGAGCAGTTCTTC.

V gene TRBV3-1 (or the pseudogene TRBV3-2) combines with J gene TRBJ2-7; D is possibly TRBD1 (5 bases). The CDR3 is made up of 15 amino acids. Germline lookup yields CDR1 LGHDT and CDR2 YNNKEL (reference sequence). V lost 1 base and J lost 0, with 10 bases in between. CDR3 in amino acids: CASSQGGRSSYEQYF. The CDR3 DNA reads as TGTGCCAGCAGCCAAGGGGGCAGAAGCTCCTACGAGCAGTACTTC.

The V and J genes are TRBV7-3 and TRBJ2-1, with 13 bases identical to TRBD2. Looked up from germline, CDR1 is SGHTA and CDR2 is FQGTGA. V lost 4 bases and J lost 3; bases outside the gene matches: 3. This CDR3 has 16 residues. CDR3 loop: CASSSRTSGSYNEQFF. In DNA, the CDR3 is TGTGCCAGCAGCTCCCGGACTAGCGGGAGCTACAATGAGCAGTTCTTC.

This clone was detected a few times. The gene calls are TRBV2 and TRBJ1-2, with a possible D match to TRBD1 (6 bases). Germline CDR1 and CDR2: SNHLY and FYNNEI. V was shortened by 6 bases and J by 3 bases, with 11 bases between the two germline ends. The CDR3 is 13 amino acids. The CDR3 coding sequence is TGTGCCAGCAGCCGACAGGAGGACTATGGCTACACCTTC. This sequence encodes CASSRQEDYGYTF.

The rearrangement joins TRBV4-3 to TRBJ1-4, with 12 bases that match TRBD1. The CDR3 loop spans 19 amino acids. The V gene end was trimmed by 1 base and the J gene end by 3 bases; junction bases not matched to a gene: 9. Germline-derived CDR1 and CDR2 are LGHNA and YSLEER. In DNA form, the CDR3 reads TGCGCCAGCAGCCAAGCCCGGGACAGGGGGCAAGGGTCTAATGAAAAACTGTTTTTT. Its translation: CASSQARDRGQGSNEKLFF.

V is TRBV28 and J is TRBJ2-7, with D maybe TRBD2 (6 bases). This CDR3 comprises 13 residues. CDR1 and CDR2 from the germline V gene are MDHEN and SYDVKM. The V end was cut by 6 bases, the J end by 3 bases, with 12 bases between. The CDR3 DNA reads TGTGCCAGCAGCGTACCCGGGGGCTACGAGCAGTACTTC. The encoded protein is CASSVPGGYEQYF.

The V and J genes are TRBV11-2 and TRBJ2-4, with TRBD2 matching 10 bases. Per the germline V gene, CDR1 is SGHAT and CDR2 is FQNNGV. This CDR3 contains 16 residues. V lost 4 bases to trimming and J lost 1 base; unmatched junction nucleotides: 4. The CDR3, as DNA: TGTGCCAGCAGCTGGGAACTAGCGGGGGCCAAAAACATTCAGTACTTC. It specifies CASSWELAGAKNIQYF.

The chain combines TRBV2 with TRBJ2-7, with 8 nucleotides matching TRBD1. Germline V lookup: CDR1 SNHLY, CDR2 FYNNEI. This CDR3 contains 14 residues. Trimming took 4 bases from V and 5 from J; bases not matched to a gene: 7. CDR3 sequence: CASSVKTGGNEQYF. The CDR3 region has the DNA TGTGCCAGCAGTGTCAAAACAGGGGGTAACGAGCAGTACTTC.